This T cell receptor (beta chain) stems from a study of OX40 agonist ivuxolimab in advanced cancers. Method: immunoSEQ multiplex PCR; TCRdb's copy keeps in-frame clones and lacks some. The table has about 50,000 clones, over 85% seen once; the top ten hold roughly a quarter. Germline trimming cut 3 bases from V and 7 bases from J; bases unmatched to any gene: 9. The CDR3 consists of 15 residues. In germline, CDR1 is SGDLS, CDR2 YYNGEE. This rearrangement joins TRBV9 to TRBJ2-7; 11 bases match TRBD1. Here the sequenced sample was CD4+ or CD8+ T cells sorted from blood, taken in a trial of the OX40 agonist ivuxolimab. The TCR comes from an adult with an advanced solid tumor such as melanoma, head and neck, liver or kidney cancer. The CDR3 sequence: CASSATGTGGFEQYF. DNA for the CDR3: TGTGCCAGCAGCGCCACCGGGACAGGGGGATTTGAGCAGTACTTC.